The next 3 T cell receptor beta chains were all read from a single sample in a study of blood T cell repertoires in COVID-19. Repertoires were generated with immunoSEQ multiplex PCR, while TCRdb's copy carries only in-frame clones and drops some. The sample holds approximately 280,000 clones; over 75% are singletons and the top ten take about 9.8%. Sequenced: peripheral blood. These receptor sequences come from a man younger than 35 with active or convalescent COVID-19.

This clone was detected once. As DNA, the CDR3 is TGTGCCAGCAGCTTAGCCCCCGGGACAGGGCCCCAAGAGACCCAGTACTTC. Amino acid sequence: CASSLAPGTGPQETQYF. The V gene is TRBV11-2, the J gene TRBJ2-5; TRBD1 agrees at 9 bases. Unmatched junction bases numbered 7, after V lost 1 base and J lost 1 base. Germline CDR1 SGHAT, CDR2 FQNNGV. The CDR3 totals 17 residues. The full variable domain, with the rest looked up from reference TRBV11-2 and TRBJ2-5, is EAGVAQSPRYKIIEKRQSVAFWCNPISGHATLYWYQQILGQGPKLLIQFQNNGVVDDSQLPKDRFSAERLKGVDSTLKIQPAKLEDSAVYLCASSLAPGTGPQETQYFGPGTRLLVL.

The chain uses TRBV7-2 and TRBJ2-3, with a possible D match to TRBD2 (6 bases). The length of the CDR3 is 15 residues. V gave up 0 bases and J gave up 5 bases, with 12 bases separating them. CDR1 and CDR2 from the germline V gene are SGHTA and FQGNSA. The chain's CDR3 is CASSLAGGSLDTQYF. In nucleotides, the CDR3 is TGTGCCAGCAGCTTAGCGGGGGGTTCTTTAGATACGCAGTATTTT.

This clone was counted once. This chain uses TRBV3-1 (or the pseudogene TRBV3-2) with TRBJ2-7; D may be TRBD1 (7 bases). CDR3 size: 13 residues. The V and J ends lost 4 bases and 4 bases respectively, with 11 bases between them. Germline assignment: CDR1 LGHDT and CDR2 YNNKEL (reference sequence). The CDR3 DNA reads as TGTGCCAGCAGCCTCCAGGGGGGTTACGAGCAGTACTTC. It codes for CASSLQGGYEQYF.